These 22 T cell receptor beta chains came from one sample sequenced in a study of blood T cell repertoires in COVID-19. Produced via immunoSEQ multiplex PCR; TCRdb's table is partial and in-frame only. The repertoire holds a few hundred thousand clones, with about 87% as singletons. Sequencing was performed on peripheral blood. Receptors originate from a man in his sixties with acute or convalescent COVID-19.

The chain carries TRBV3-1 (or the pseudogene TRBV3-2) and TRBJ2-2, with 12 bases matching TRBD2. This CDR3 comprises 16 residues. V trimming: 3 bases; J trimming: 5 bases; junction bases outside the gene matches: 4. Germline lookup yields CDR1 LGHDT and CDR2 YNNKEL (reference sequence). CDR3 residues: CASSHLAGGRTGELFF. CDR3 DNA sequence: TGTGCCAGCAGCCATCTAGCGGGGGGGCGGACCGGGGAGCTGTTTTTT.

The CDR3 region has the DNA TGTGCCAGCTCCCCTTCCGGGACAGGGGTTGGCTACACCTTC. It codes for CASSPSGTGVGYTF. V usage is TRBV6-5 and J usage is TRBJ1-2; 10 bases are shared with TRBD1. Germline V gene lookup returns CDR1 MNHEY and CDR2 SVGAGI. CDR3 length: 14 residues. The ends lost 8 bases at V and 7 bases at J; junction bases unmatched: 10.

The chain recombines TRBV4-1 with TRBJ1-6, with D possibly TRBD1 on 5 matching bases. V lost 0 bases, J lost 9 bases, and 15 bases lay in between. The CDR3 is 16 residues long. Germline assignment: CDR1 MGHRA and CDR2 YSYEKL. The CDR3, as DNA: TGCGCCAGCAGCCAAGATTTCGGCAGGGTGGGTTCACCCCTCCACTTT. Translating it yields CASSQDFGRVGSPLHF.

The chain employs TRBV18 and TRBJ2-2; 8 bases fit TRBD1. Germline CDR1 and CDR2: KGHSH and LQKENI. The trim removed 3 bases at V and 2 bases at J, leaving 5 bases unmatched. This CDR3 is built from 16 residues. The CDR3 loop reads CASSPTGGTNTGELFF. The DNA of the CDR3 is TGTGCCAGCTCACCCACAGGGGGTACTAACACCGGGGAGCTGTTTTTT. Together with reference TRBV18 and TRBJ2-2, the CDR3 gives the full variable domain: NAGVMQNPRHLVRRRGQEARLRCSPMKGHSHVYWYRQLPEEGLKFMVYLQKENIIDESGMPKERFSAEFPKEGPSILRIQQVVRGDSAAYFCASSPTGGTNTGELFFGEGSRLTVL.

This clone was picked up a small number of times. The chain combines TRBV2 with TRBJ1-1, with D uncertain. Germline V gives CDR1 SNHLY, CDR2 FYNNEI. V was clipped by 7 bases and J by 1 base, with 13 bases between them. The CDR3 totals 14 residues. CDR3 bases: TGTGCCAGCACCCCGACGGCGGCGAACACTGAAGCTTTCTTT. It yields the protein CASTPTAANTEAFF.

The gene calls are TRBV9 and TRBJ1-4; the D gene is possibly TRBD1 (6 bases). Germline loops: CDR1 SGDLS, CDR2 YYNGEE. Trimming took off 2 bases at V and 10 bases at J, with 21 bases between the two ends. This CDR3 contains 16 residues. The CDR3 here is CASSVGDTGSRGKLFF. In DNA, the CDR3 is TGTGCCAGCAGCGTCGGGGACACAGGGTCGAGAGGAAAACTGTTTTTT. Drawing the rest from reference TRBV9 and TRBJ1-4, the complete variable domain is DSGVTQTPKHLITATGQRVTLRCSPRSGDLSVYWYQQSLDQGLQFLIQYYNGEERAKGNILERFSAQQFPDLHSELNLSSLELGDSALYFCASSVGDTGSRGKLFFGSGTQLSVL.

The rearrangement uses TRBV19 and TRBJ2-5; TRBD1 might be the D (5 bases). V lost 2 bases and J lost 2, with 12 bases in between. CDR3 length: 15 residues. In germline, CDR1 is LNHDA, CDR2 SQIVND (reference sequence). The CDR3 protein is CASSIRGRVQETQYF. The CDR3 DNA reads TGTGCCAGTAGTATAAGAGGCAGGGTACAAGAGACCCAGTACTTC.

The chain couples TRBV19 to TRBJ1-5, with 7 bases lining up with TRBD1. Germline CDR1 is LNHDA and CDR2 is SQIVND (reference sequence). There are 17 residues in the CDR3. V lost 10 bases, J lost 0 bases, and 15 bases stayed unmatched. The CDR3 bases are TGTGCCACCCGTCGACAGGGTGCCGTTGATAGCAATCAGCCCCAGCATTTT. This gives the protein CATRRQGAVDSNQPQHF.

The chain links TRBV9 to TRBJ1-3; 7 nucleotides line up with TRBD1. The CDR3 extends over 16 amino acids. Germline CDR1 is SGDLS and CDR2 is YYNGEE. The J segment lost 2 bases and the V segment lost 3 bases, leaving 8 bases of the junction unmatched. The CDR3 DNA reads TGTGCCAGCAGCGGTGGGTGGGGGACAGCTGGAAACACCATATATTTT. This encodes CASSGGWGTAGNTIYF.

The chain employs TRBV10-3 and TRBJ1-1, with D unclear. Germline values: CDR1 ENHRY, CDR2 SYGVKD. This CDR3 is built from 12 residues. V shed 0 bases and J shed 5 bases, with 4 bases lying between them. The CDR3 reads CAISESETEAFF. In DNA form, the CDR3 reads TGTGCCATCAGTGAGTCTGAGACTGAAGCTTTCTTT.

With respect to this clone: Other DNA sequences in the sample encode the same CDR3. The chain has TRBV27 and TRBJ2-7; 9 positions agree with TRBD1. V dropped 3 bases and J dropped 3; count of bases not matched to a gene: 0. The CDR3 has 13 amino acids. The V gene's germline CDR1 is MNHEY and CDR2 SMNVEV (reference sequence). The CDR3 region is CASSLTGGYEQYF. CDR3 in DNA: TGTGCCAGCAGTTTGACAGGGGGCTACGAGCAGTACTTC.

J is TRBJ2-7 and V is TRBV27; 11 bases agree with TRBD2. The germline V gene encodes CDR1 MNHEY and CDR2 SMNVEV (reference sequence). The CDR3 extends over 15 amino acids. V lost 5 bases, J lost 4 bases, and 7 bases stayed unmatched. Here the CDR3 reads CASSVTSGGLYEQYF. The DNA for the CDR3 is TGTGCCAGCAGTGTCACTAGCGGGGGACTTTACGAGCAGTACTTC.

The CDR3 spells CASSLATGVLYEQYF. The CDR3 DNA reads TGTGCCAGCAGCTTAGCGACAGGGGTTTTATACGAGCAGTACTTC. The chain uses TRBV7-9 and TRBJ2-7; 8 positions agree with TRBD1. The germline V gene encodes CDR1 SEHNR and CDR2 FQNEAQ (reference sequence). The CDR3 totals 15 residues. The J segment lost 4 bases and the V segment lost 0 bases, leaving 5 bases of the junction unmatched.

The chain has TRBV18 and TRBJ1-2, with D possibly being TRBD1 (5 bases). Trimming pared 6 bases from V and 4 bases from J, leaving 15 bases between. There are 14 residues in the CDR3. Germline V CDR1 and CDR2: KGHSH, LQKENI. The CDR3 sequence is CASSHGGGAYGYTF. CDR3 coding DNA: TGTGCCAGCTCCCACGGAGGCGGGGCCTATGGCTACACCTTC. The whole variable domain, remainder taken from reference TRBV18 and TRBJ1-2, is NAGVMQNPRHLVRRRGQEARLRCSPMKGHSHVYWYRQLPEEGLKFMVYLQKENIIDESGMPKERFSAEFPKEGPSILRIQQVVRGDSAAYFCASSHGGGAYGYTFGSGTRLTVV.

The chain recombines TRBV6-1 with TRBJ1-2; no reliable D call. V was cut by 2 bases and J by 8 bases, with 9 bases left in between. This CDR3 contains 12 residues. From germline, CDR1 is MNHNS and CDR2 SASEGT. Here the CDR3 reads CASSERTGGYTF. The CDR3 DNA is TGTGCCAGCAGTGAAAGGACGGGAGGCTACACCTTC.

The chain employs TRBV25-1 and TRBJ2-3; D is unresolved. The CDR3 contains 15 residues. The V gene's germline CDR1 is MGHDK and CDR2 SYGVNS. Trimming removed 4 bases from V and 1 base from J, with 12 bases in between. CDR3 sequence (DNA): TGTGCCAGCAGTGTTTCAGTCCGCCGCACAGATACGCAGTATTTT. It is translated as CASSVSVRRTDTQYF.

The CDR3 region is CASSEIRTFIGRGNSPLHF. The CDR3 DNA sequence: TGTGCCAGCAGTGAAATCAGGACCTTTATAGGACGGGGGAATTCACCCCTCCACTTT. The V call is TRBV6-1, the J call TRBJ1-6; tentatively, D is TRBD1 (5 bases). Germline lookup yields CDR1 MNHNS and CDR2 SASEGT. The CDR3 has 19 residues. Trimming cost V 2 bases and J 7 bases, with 24 bases left between them.

The chain joins TRBV4-1 to TRBJ2-7; possibly TRBD2 for D (5 bases). The V end was cut by 5 bases, the J end by 1 base, with 12 bases between. Germline CDR1 and CDR2: MGHRA and YSYEKL. This CDR3 is built from 14 residues. CDR3 nucleotides: TGCGCCAGCAGCGCAAGGGAGCTTTCCTACGAGCAGTACTTC. Translating gives CASSARELSYEQYF.

The chain recombines TRBV5-1 with TRBJ1-4; TRBD1 matches 7 bases. V lost 4 bases, J lost 4 bases, and 10 bases stayed unmatched. Germline-derived CDR1 and CDR2 are SGHRS and YFSETQ. CDR3 length: 16 residues. The CDR3 loop reads CASSPLGGQDNEKLFF. CDR3 DNA: TGCGCCAGCAGCCCTCTGGGAGGACAGGATAATGAAAAACTGTTTTTT.

This CDR3 reads CASSRGQVETQYF. As DNA, the CDR3 is TGTGCCAGCAGCCGGGGACAGGTAGAGACCCAGTACTTC. The genes are TRBV11-1 and TRBJ2-5, with 8 bases lining up with TRBD1. Germline-derived CDR1 and CDR2 are SGHAT and FQDESV (reference sequence). This CDR3 spans 13 amino acids. The V gene end was trimmed by 5 bases and the J gene end by 4 bases; junction bases not matched to a gene: 3.

A single count supports this clone. The chain has TRBV5-1 and TRBJ2-5, with a possible D match to TRBD2 (5 bases). From germline, CDR1 is SGHRS and CDR2 YFSETQ. This CDR3 has 13 amino acids. Trimming left V 0 bases short and J 4 bases short, with 7 bases between. The CDR3 DNA is TGCGCCAGCAGCTTGGCACGGGGAGAGACCCAGTACTTC. Protein: CASSLARGETQYF.

The chain recombines TRBV14 with TRBJ1-4; the match to TRBD1 covers 8 bases. Germline V gives CDR1 SGHDN, CDR2 FVKESK. V gave up 3 bases and J gave up 9 bases; unmatched junction bases: 15. This CDR3 region has 17 residues. Written as DNA, the CDR3 is TGTGCCAGCAGCCAGGATCGACAGGGGCCCGGGTCCAAAAAACTGTTTTTT. Translated: CASSQDRQGPGSKKLFF.